This T cell receptor (beta chain) was profiled in a study of identical twins. The CDR3 length is 12 residues. With 7 bases removed from V and 5 bases from J, the gap between germline ends came to 11 bases. Each CDR3 protein gets one entry after TCRdb re-called the 5' RACE reads with MiXCR. The sample contains about 700,000 distinct CDR3 sequences, 8.6% of which appear only once. The same specimen was also included in a second study, on yellow fever vaccine responses in identical twins.

The V call is TRBV12-3 or TRBV12-4, the J call TRBJ2-5; D gene ambiguous. The TCR was taken from a woman aged 18 to 35 in good health. Specimen: PBMCs. The CDR3: CASTSGSETQYF. CDR3 bases: TGTGCCAGCACCTCGGGCTCGGAGACCCAGTACTTC.